A selection of T cell receptor beta chains follows, all from one sample in a study of blood T cell repertoires in COVID-19. Assay: immunoSEQ multiplex PCR; the TCRdb copy retains only in-frame clones and omits some. The sample holds about 250,000 clones; around 90% are singletons and the top ten take 2.1%. The sequenced sample consisted of peripheral blood. The origin of the receptors is a woman aged 55-70 years with COVID-19, enrolled during active disease. Each CDR3 is given with its conserved first and last residue. A D gene is named only where the DNA matches it firmly. Where a row states a size, it is once, few, many or the class of an expanded clone; other rows omit it.

D gene	clone size	V gene	J gene	CDR3 protein
TRBD1	NA	TRBV6-1	TRBJ1-1	CASSEGPLDRGYEAFF
NA	NA	TRBV7-8	TRBJ2-1	CASGPSGVEQFF
TRBD1	NA	TRBV4-1	TRBJ2-7	CASSQVRAGGQYEQYF
TRBD2	NA	TRBV7-3	TRBJ2-1	CASSISSGGFNEQFF
TRBD1	once	TRBV14	TRBJ2-2	CASSQAGTGGTGELFF
TRBD1	NA	TRBV19	TRBJ1-2	CASSPVGDRAYGYTF
NA	NA	TRBV27	TRBJ1-6	CASSQGRGNSPLHF
NA	once	TRBV18	TRBJ2-1	CASSPTLEAEQFF
TRBD1	NA	TRBV11-1	TRBJ2-7	CASSTDSGQGTYEQYF
NA	NA	TRBV24-1	TRBJ2-2	CATSDRLTGELFF
NA	few	TRBV19	TRBJ1-5	CASNTGLQPQHF
NA	NA	TRBV6-5	TRBJ1-2	CASTPSGGRNGYTF
TRBD1	NA	TRBV23-1	TRBJ2-7	CASSLLLDPLDRGELGEQYF
TRBD1	NA	TRBV2	TRBJ1-4	CASSGRKSGQGGDEKLFF
NA	NA	TRBV19	TRBJ1-1	CASSIEGRGAEAFF
NA	few	TRBV2	TRBJ1-4	CASSEGQIRGNEKLFF
TRBD1	once	TRBV2	TRBJ1-1	CASSRGRLNTEAFF
TRBD1	once	TRBV27	TRBJ1-5	CASSFMGGTGGSQPQHF
NA	NA	TRBV4-1	TRBJ1-5	CASSQGRGSNQPQHF
TRBD1	NA	TRBV4-3	TRBJ1-2	CASSHHRDRGPLIYGYTF
TRBD1	NA	TRBV9	TRBJ1-2	CASSFGQGLGGYTF
TRBD2	NA	TRBV7-2	TRBJ2-2	CASSRSGGTTGELFF
TRBD2	once	TRBV5-1	TRBJ2-6	CASSLLGASGHSGANVLTF
TRBD2	NA	TRBV4-1	TRBJ2-7	CASSLRLGLRGNSYEQYF
TRBD1	few	TRBV11-2	TRBJ1-3	CASSRVQGTSGNTIYF
NA	once	TRBV6-2/TRBV6-3	TRBJ1-6	CASSWEARNSPLHF
NA	NA	TRBV28	TRBJ1-5	CASSARGGVWQPQHF
NA	once	TRBV4-2	TRBJ2-2	CASSQGAGSTGELFF
NA	NA	TRBV6-5	TRBJ1-1	CASRPNLNTEAFF
NA	once	TRBV30	TRBJ1-3	CAWITGGNTIYF
NA	once	TRBV2	TRBJ1-1	CASSVRQGPTEAFF
NA	NA	TRBV9	TRBJ1-3	CASSTGSTGNTIYF
TRBD2	once	TRBV7-8	TRBJ2-7	CASSLDQSGVSYEQYF
TRBD1	NA	TRBV5-1	TRBJ1-1	CASSLSGTGVLGTEAFF
NA	NA	TRBV21-1	TRBJ1-5	CASSKEDLWGRLNQPQHF
NA	NA	TRBV7-9	TRBJ1-6	CASSPWRAPASDNSPLHF
TRBD2	NA	TRBV2	TRBJ2-1	CASSEMLGSLAGVYNEQFF
NA	NA	TRBV30	TRBJ1-1	CAQTRGNTEAFF
NA	NA	TRBV5-5	TRBJ1-1	CASSFPRNTEAFF
NA	NA	TRBV9	TRBJ1-2	CASSAGRANYGYTF
NA	once	TRBV19	TRBJ1-1	CASTALNRNTEAFF
TRBD1	NA	TRBV5-4	TRBJ1-2	CASSLGTWDRVFDGYTF
TRBD2	once	TRBV10-3	TRBJ2-3	CAIGASGGDTQYF
TRBD1	NA	TRBV7-9	TRBJ1-2	CASSPRDRGDYGYTF
NA	NA	TRBV6-2/TRBV6-3	TRBJ1-6	CASSRPAGASLGSPLHF
TRBD1	NA	TRBV19	TRBJ1-2	CASSNGQGARGYGYTF
TRBD1	NA	TRBV30	TRBJ1-2	CAAPGDSLNYGYTF
NA	NA	TRBV6-4	TRBJ1-1	CASSRTTGYGTEAFF
NA	NA	TRBV23-1	TRBJ1-1	CASSQSPRQNTEAFF
NA	NA	TRBV6-1	TRBJ1-2	CASSDQGFGYGYTF
TRBD2	NA	TRBV7-9	TRBJ2-3	CASSSPVLAESTDTQYF
NA	NA	TRBV5-1	TRBJ2-7	CASSFGTSTYEQYF
NA	NA	TRBV5-3	TRBJ2-4	CARSSTGKAKNIQYF
TRBD1	few	TRBV7-6	TRBJ2-2	CASNPGQGVYRNTGELFF